This TCR beta chain originates from a study of response to subunit inactivated influenza vaccine. Study observations and caveats: Only a handful of new T cells, the authors suggested, are recruited with each seasonal influenza vaccination.

The V and J ends lost 1 base and 7 bases respectively, with 11 bases between them. This CDR3 spans 13 amino acids. CDR1 SGHDT and CDR2 YYEEEE come from the germline V gene. TCRdb recomputed calls from the RT-PCR reads with MiXCR, one row per CDR3 protein. The sample has under 800,000 distinct CDR3 sequences, roughly 13% seen once. Comment on this clonotype: Its antigen remains unidentified.

The chain employs TRBV5-6 and TRBJ1-1; D is uncertain. This clonotype was obtained from a man between 45 and 60 years old who received an inactivated influenza vaccine. This sample comprised PBMCs from blood, obtained around two weeks before vaccination. CDR3 sequence: CASSLPTISEAFF. The CDR3 region has the DNA TGTGCCAGCAGCTTGCCGACGATAAGTGAAGCTTTCTTT.